A single TCR beta chain is shown here with its context. The data stem from a study of T cells in Graves' hyperthyroidism and ophthalmopathy. The CDR3 runs to 16 residues. Germline CDR1 SGHNT, CDR2 YYREEE (reference sequence). Trimming took 5 bases from V and 7 from J, leaving 22 bases between them. The authors obtained PBMCs from 10 ml of fresh peripheral blood. Amplification yielded TCR beta CDR3 regions, with RNA transcripts as the source. A set of HTBI primers served as the primers for a first-round RT-PCR of the TCR CDR3. TCRdb re-analysed the multiplex PCR reads in MiXCR, keeping a single row per CDR3 protein. The sample holds hundreds of thousands of distinct CDR3 sequences, approximately 40% seen once.

This chain links TRBV5-4 with TRBJ1-5; D is possibly TRBD1 (6 bases). The sequenced sample was blood. This clonotype was obtained from a woman in her thirties or forties with Graves' hyperthyroidism. The CDR3 reads CASSLKPYRAGQPQHF. In nucleotides, the CDR3 is TGTGCCAGCAGTTTAAAACCCTACAGGGCCGGACAGCCCCAGCATTTT.